This TCR beta chain was profiled in a study of T cell responses to AZD1222 COVID-19 vaccine. Study-level information: Pooled samples include second doses given at about 4 or 12 weeks.

Sequenced by immunoSEQ multiplex PCR; TCRdb stores in-frame clones only, minus some. The sample includes roughly 100,000 clones, approximately 90% of them seen just once. V shed 6 bases and J 3 bases; nucleotides not matched to a gene: 12. The germline gives CDR1 KGHSH, CDR2 LQKENI. The CDR3 contains 16 residues. As for this clone: The antigen remains unidentified.

Study findings and constraints: Two doses of AZD1222 preceded a rise in Spike-specific TCR breadth and depth. Nearly half of spike-specific TCRs reportedly target variant regions that are unmutated in the B.1.351 and B.1.1.7 variants. Most donors were white British, females outnumbered males, and clonal diversity was possibly underestimated.

The chain combines TRBV18 with TRBJ2-3, with 7 bases identical to TRBD2. Material: peripheral blood, obtained on day 0 of AZD1222 vaccination. This clonotype was obtained from an adult in good health. The DNA of the CDR3 is TGTGCCAGCTCCCCGCAGGCGAGCGGGGCAACAGATACGCAGTATTTT. It codes for CASSPQASGATDTQYF.